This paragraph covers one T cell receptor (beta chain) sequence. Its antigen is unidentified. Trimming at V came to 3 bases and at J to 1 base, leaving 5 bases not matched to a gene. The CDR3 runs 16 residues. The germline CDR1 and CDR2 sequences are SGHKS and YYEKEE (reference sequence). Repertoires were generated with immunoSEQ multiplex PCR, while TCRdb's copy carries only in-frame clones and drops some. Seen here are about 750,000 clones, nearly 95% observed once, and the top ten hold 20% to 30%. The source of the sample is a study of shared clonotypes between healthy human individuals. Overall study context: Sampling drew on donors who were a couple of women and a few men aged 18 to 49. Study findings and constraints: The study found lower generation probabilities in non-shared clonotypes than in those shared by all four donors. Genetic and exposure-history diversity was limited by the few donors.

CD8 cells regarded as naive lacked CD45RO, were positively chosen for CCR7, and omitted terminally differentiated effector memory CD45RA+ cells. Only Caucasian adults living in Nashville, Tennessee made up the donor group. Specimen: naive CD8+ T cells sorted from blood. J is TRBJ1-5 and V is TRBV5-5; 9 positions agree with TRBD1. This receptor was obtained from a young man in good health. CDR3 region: CASSSDRGRSNQPQHF. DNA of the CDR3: TGTGCCAGCAGCTCGGACAGGGGTAGGAGCAATCAGCCCCAGCATTTT. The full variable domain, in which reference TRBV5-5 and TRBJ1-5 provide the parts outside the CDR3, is DAGVTQSPTHLIKTRGQQVTLRCSPISGHKSVSWYQQVLGQGPQFIFQYYEKEERGRGNFPDRFSARQFPNYSSELNVNALLLGDSALYLCASSSDRGRSNQPQHFGDGTRLSIL.